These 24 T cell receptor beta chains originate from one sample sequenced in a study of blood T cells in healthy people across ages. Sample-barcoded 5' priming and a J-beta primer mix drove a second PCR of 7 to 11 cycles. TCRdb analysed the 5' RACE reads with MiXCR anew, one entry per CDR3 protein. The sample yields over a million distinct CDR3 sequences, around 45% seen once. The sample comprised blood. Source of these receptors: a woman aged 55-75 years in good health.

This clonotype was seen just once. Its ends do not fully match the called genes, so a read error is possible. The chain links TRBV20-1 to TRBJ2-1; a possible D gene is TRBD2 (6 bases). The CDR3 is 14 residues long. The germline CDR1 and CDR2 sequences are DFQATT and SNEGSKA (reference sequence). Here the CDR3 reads CSVKGLASCNERFF. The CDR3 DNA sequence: TGCAGTGTCAAGGGACTTGCTTCCTGCAATGAGCGGTTCTTC.

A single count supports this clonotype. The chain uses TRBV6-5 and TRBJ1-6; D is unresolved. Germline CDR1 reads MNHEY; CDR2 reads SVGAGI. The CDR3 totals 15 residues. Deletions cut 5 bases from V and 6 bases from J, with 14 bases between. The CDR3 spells CASSESPYRNSPLHF. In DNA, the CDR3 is TGTGCCAGCAGTGAATCTCCGTATCGTAATTCACCCCTCCACTTT.

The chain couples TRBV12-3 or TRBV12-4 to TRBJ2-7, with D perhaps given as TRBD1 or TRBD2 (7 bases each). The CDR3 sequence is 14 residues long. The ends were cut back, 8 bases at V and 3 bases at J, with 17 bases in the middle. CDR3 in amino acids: CASGAGGGYYEQYF. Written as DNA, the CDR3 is TGTGCCAGCGGTGCAGGGGGGGGTTACTACGAGCAGTACTTC.

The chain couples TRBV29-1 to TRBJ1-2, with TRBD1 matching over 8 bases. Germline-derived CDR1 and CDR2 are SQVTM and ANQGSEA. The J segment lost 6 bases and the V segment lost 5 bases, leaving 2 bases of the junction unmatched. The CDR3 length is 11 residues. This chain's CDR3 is CSVKQGDGYTF. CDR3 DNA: TGCAGCGTTAAACAGGGGGATGGCTACACCTTC.

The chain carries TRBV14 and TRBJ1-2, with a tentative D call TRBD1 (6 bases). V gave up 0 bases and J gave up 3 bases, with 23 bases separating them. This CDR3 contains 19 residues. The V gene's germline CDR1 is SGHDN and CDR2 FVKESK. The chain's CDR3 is CASSQDVRLVRGSDYGYTF. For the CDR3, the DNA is TGTGCCAGCAGCCAAGATGTCCGTCTGGTCAGGGGCAGCGACTATGGCTACACCTTC.

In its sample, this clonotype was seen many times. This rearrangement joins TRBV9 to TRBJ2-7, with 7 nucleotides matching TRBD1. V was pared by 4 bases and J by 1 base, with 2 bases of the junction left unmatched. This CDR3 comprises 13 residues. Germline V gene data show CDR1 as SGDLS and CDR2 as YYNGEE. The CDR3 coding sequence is TGTGCCAGCAGCCAGGGGGTTTCCTACGAGCAGTACTTC. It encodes CASSQGVSYEQYF.

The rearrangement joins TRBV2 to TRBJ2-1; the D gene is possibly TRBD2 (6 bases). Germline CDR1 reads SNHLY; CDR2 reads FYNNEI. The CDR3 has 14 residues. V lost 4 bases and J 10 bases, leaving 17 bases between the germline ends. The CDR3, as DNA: TGTGCCAGCAGTGGGAGCAGGGACTCCTACGAGCAGTTCTTC. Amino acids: CASSGSRDSYEQFF.

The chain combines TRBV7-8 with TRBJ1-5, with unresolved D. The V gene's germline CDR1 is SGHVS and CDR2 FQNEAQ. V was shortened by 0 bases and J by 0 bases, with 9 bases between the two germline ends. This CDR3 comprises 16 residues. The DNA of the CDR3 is TGTGCCAGCAGCTTAGCGCGCGGGTATAGCAATCAGCCCCAGCATTTT. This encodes CASSLARGYSNQPQHF.

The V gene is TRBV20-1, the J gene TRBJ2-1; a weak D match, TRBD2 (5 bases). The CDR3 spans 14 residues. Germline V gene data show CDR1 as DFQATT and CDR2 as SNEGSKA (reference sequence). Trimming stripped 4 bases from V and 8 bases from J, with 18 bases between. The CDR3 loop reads CSAKAPGNVDEQFF. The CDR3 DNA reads TGCAGTGCTAAAGCGCCCGGGAACGTCGATGAGCAGTTCTTC.

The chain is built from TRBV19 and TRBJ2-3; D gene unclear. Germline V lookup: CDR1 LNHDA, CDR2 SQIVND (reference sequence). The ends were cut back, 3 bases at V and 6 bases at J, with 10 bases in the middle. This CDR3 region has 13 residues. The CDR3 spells CASSIASGDTQYF. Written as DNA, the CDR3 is TGTGCCAGTAGTATCGCCTCTGGGGATACGCAGTATTTT.

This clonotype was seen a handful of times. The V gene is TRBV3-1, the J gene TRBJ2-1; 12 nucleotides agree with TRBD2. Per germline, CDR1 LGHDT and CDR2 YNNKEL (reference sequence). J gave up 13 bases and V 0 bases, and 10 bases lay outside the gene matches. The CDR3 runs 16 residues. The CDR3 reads CASSQDLTSGRSDQFF. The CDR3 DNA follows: TGTGCCAGCAGCCAAGATCTAACTAGCGGGAGGTCCGACCAGTTCTTC.

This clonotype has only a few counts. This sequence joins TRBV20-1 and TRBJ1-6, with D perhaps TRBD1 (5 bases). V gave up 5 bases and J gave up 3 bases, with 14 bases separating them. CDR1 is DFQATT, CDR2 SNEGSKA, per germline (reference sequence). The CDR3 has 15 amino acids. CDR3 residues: CSAEEIGDYNSPLHF. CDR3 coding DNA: TGCAGTGCTGAGGAAATAGGGGACTATAATTCACCCCTCCACTTT.

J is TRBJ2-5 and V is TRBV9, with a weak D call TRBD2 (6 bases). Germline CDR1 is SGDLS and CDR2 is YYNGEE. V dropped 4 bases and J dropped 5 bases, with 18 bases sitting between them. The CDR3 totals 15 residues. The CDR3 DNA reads TGTGCCAGCAGCCCCGGAGGGACGCCAGAGGAGACCCAGTACTTC. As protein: CASSPGGTPEETQYF.

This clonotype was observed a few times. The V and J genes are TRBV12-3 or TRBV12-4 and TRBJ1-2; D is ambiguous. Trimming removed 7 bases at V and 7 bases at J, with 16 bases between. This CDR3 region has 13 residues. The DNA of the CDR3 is TGTGCCAGCACCCAGCACGCGACTTGTGGCTACACCTTC. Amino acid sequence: CASTQHATCGYTF.

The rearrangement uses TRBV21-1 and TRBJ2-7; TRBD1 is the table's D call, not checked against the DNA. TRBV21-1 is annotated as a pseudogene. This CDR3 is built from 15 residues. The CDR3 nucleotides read TGTGCCTCTTGCAGGGAACACCCTTCCTACAATGAGCAGTACTTC. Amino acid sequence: CASCREHPSYNEQYF.

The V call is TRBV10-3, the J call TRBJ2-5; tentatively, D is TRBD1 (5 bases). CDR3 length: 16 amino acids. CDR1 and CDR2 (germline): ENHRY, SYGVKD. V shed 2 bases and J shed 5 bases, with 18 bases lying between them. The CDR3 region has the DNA TGTGCCATCAGTGAGGGGAAGAGCGCAGGGCGGGAGACCCAGTACTTC. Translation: CAISEGKSAGRETQYF.

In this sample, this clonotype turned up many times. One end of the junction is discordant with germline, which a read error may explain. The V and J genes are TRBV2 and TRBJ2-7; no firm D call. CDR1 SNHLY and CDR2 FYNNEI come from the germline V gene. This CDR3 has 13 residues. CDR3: CASSEGYTYEQYF. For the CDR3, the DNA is TGTGCCAGCAGCGAAGGGTACACCTACGAGCAGTACTTC. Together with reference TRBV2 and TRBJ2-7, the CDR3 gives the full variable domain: EPEVTQTPSHQVTQMGQEVILRCVPISNHLYFYWYRQILGQKVEFLVSFYNNEISEKSEIFDDQFSVERPDGSNFTLKIRSTKLEDSAMYFCASSEGYTYEQYFGPGTRLTVT.

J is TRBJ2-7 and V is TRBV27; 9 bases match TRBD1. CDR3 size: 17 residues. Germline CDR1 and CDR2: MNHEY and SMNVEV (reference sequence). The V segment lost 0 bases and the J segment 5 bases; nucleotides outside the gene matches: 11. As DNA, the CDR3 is TGTGCCAGCAGTTTATCGCCATCCGGGACAGGGACCCACGAGCAGTACTTC. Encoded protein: CASSLSPSGTGTHEQYF.

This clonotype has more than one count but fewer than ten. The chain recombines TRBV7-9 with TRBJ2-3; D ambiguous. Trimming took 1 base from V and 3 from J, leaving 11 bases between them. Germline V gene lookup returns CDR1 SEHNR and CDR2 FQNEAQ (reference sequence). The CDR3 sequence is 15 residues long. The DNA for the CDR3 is TGTGCCAGCAGCTTAGGAGTTAGGCTTACAGATACGCAGTATTTT. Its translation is CASSLGVRLTDTQYF.

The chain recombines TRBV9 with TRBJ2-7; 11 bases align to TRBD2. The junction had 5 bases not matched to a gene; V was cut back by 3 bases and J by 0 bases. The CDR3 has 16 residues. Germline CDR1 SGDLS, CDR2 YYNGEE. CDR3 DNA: TGTGCCAGCAGCGCAACTAGCGGGAGCGGCTCCTACGAGCAGTACTTC. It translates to CASSATSGSGSYEQYF.

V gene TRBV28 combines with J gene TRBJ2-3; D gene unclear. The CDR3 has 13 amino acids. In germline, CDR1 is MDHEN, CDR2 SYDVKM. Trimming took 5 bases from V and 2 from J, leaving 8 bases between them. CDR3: CASSSPDTDTQYF. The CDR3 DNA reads TGTGCCAGCAGTAGCCCAGACACAGATACGCAGTATTTT.

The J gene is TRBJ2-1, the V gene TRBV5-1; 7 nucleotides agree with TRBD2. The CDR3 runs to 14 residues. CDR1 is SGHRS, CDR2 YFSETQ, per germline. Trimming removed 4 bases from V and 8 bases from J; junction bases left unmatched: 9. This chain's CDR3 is CASSVEGTIHEQFF. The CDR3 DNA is TGCGCCAGCAGCGTGGAGGGGACTATCCATGAGCAGTTCTTC.

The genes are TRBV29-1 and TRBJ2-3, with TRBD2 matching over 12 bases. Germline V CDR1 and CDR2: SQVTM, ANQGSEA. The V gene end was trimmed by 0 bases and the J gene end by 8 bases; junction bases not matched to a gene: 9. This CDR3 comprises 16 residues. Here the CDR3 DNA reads TGCAGCGTTGAAGAGGCGACTAGCGGGAGTCCAGGTACGCAGTATTTT. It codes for CSVEEATSGSPGTQYF.

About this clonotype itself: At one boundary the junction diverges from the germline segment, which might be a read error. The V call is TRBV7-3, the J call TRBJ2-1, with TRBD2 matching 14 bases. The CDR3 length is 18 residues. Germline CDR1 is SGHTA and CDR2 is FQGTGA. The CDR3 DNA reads TGTGCCAGCAGCCTAACAGGGACTAGCGGGAGTATTAGAGAGACCCAGTTCTTC. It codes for CASSLTGTSGSIRETQFF.